This T cell receptor beta chain originates from a study of T-cell memory formation after mild COVID-19. TCRdb passed the 5' RACE reads through MiXCR, listing each CDR3 protein once. The table lists 350,000 to 400,000 distinct CDR3 sequences, over 20% of them singletons, with 9.5% to 15% in the top ten. CDR3 length: 15 residues. J lost 2 bases, V lost 4 bases, and 9 bases had no gene match. Germline V gives CDR1 SGHKS, CDR2 YYEKEE (reference sequence). Whole-study results and caveats: Cross-reactive memory apparently joined, as some responding clones appeared in pre-infection memory.

This clonotype was seen only a few times. Its specificity is not known. The specimen sequenced was PBMCs or a T cell subset sorted from them (not recorded which). The gene calls are TRBV5-5 and TRBJ2-7; 7 bases are shared with TRBD1. The clonotype originates from an adult woman who had mild COVID-19 (a few samples of this study predate the infection). Cell type and time point are not known. CDR3 sequence (DNA): TGTGCCAGCAGCCTCGGACAGGCGGCGGCCTACGAGCAGTACTTC. Amino acid sequence: CASSLGQAAAYEQYF.